Following are 19 T cell receptor beta chains from one sample sequenced in a study of PD-L1 blockade in urothelial cancer. Specified time point: pretreatment peripheral blood. TCRdb's copy holds only in-frame clones and misses some; the assay was immunoSEQ multiplex PCR. The sample carries 50,000 to 75,000 clones, over 75% recorded once. This specimen was PBMCs, taken around atezolizumab (anti-PD-L1) treatment. These receptors all stem from a man in his sixties or seventies with urothelial cancer.

The chain recombines TRBV11-2 with TRBJ2-1; D gene uncertain. Germline V lookup: CDR1 SGHAT, CDR2 FQNNGV. Trimming cost V 8 bases and J 4 bases, with 15 bases left between them. The CDR3 covers 14 residues. The CDR3 region is CASYDQAPYNEQFF. DNA of the CDR3: TGTGCCAGCTACGATCAGGCGCCGTACAATGAGCAGTTCTTC.

The chain is built from TRBV7-6 and TRBJ1-4, with D uncertain. Germline V gives CDR1 SGHVS, CDR2 FNYEAQ. The CDR3 runs 13 residues. Between the trimmed V and J ends, which lost 7 bases and 4 bases, there was a span of 10 bases. Here the CDR3 DNA reads TGTGCCAGCAATGACGGGAGTAATGAAAAACTGTTTTTT. Encoded protein: CASNDGSNEKLFF.

The V and J genes are TRBV5-5 and TRBJ2-1; possible D gene TRBD1, 5 bases. This CDR3 is 13 amino acids long. The V and J ends lost 4 bases and 3 bases respectively, with 8 bases between them. CDR1 and CDR2 from the germline V gene are SGHKS and YYEKEE (reference sequence). The CDR3 spells CASSRGGYNEQFF. CDR3 in DNA: TGTGCCAGCAGCAGGGGCGGCTACAATGAGCAGTTCTTC. The whole variable domain, filled in from reference TRBV5-5 and TRBJ2-1, reads DAGVTQSPTHLIKTRGQQVTLRCSPISGHKSVSWYQQVLGQGPQFIFQYYEKEERGRGNFPDRFSARQFPNYSSELNVNALLLGDSALYLCASSRGGYNEQFFGPGTRLTVL.

The V gene is TRBV7-2, the J gene TRBJ2-3; 7 bases are a match to TRBD2. Unmatched junction bases numbered 2, after V lost 0 bases and J lost 5 bases. The CDR3 is made up of 14 amino acids. The V gene's germline CDR1 is SGHTA and CDR2 FQGNSA. CDR3 DNA sequence: TGTGCCAGCAGCTTAGCTAGCGGGCGAGATACGCAGTATTTT. This sequence encodes CASSLASGRDTQYF.

This clone showed up just a few times. The J gene is TRBJ2-2, the V gene TRBV9, with 8 positions matching TRBD2. The germline V gene encodes CDR1 SGDLS and CDR2 YYNGEE. V lost 3 bases and J lost 1; bases outside the gene matches: 8. There are 17 residues in the CDR3. CDR3 loop: CASSDRRTSRNTGELFF. The CDR3 DNA reads TGTGCCAGCAGCGACCGCAGGACTAGCCGGAACACCGGGGAGCTGTTTTTT.

J is TRBJ2-1 and V is TRBV29-1, with 7 bases fitting TRBD1. V shed 6 bases, J shed 4 bases, and the junction held 9 bases outside the gene matches. CDR3 size: 14 residues. CDR1 and CDR2 (germline): SQVTM, ANQGSEA. The CDR3 region is CSVGNRGRYNEQFF. The CDR3 bases are TGCAGCGTCGGTAACAGGGGAAGATACAATGAGCAGTTCTTC.

This sequence joins TRBV4-3 and TRBJ2-7; 10 bases match TRBD2. The V segment lost 6 bases and the J segment 3 bases; nucleotides outside the gene matches: 8. Germline CDR1 reads LGHNA; CDR2 reads YSLEER. The CDR3 loop spans 15 amino acids. Here the CDR3 DNA reads TGCGCCAGCAGTCCTGCCAGGACTAGCGGCTACGAGCAGTACTTC. Protein: CASSPARTSGYEQYF.

The chain has TRBV5-6 and TRBJ2-7; 7 bases line up with TRBD2. Germline V gene data show CDR1 as SGHDT and CDR2 as YYEEEE. Trimming took 2 bases from V and 9 from J; bases not matched to a gene: 14. The CDR3 contains 15 residues. CDR3 nucleotide sequence: TGTGCCAGCAGCTTATTAGCGGGCGGGATAGGAGGGCAGTACTTC. Protein product: CASSLLAGGIGGQYF.

There are a few counts of this clone. V gene TRBV19 combines with J gene TRBJ1-3, with 7 bases fitting TRBD1. The CDR3 consists of 17 residues. V shed 5 bases, J shed 0 bases, and the junction held 10 bases outside the gene matches. Germline V gene data show CDR1 as LNHDA and CDR2 as SQIVND (reference sequence). Written as DNA, the CDR3 is TGTGCCAGTAGTTCCGAGACAGGGATGATCTCTGGAAACACCATATATTTT. Encoded protein: CASSSETGMISGNTIYF.

This chain links TRBV9 with TRBJ2-5; 8 bases line up with TRBD2. Germline trimming cut 4 bases from V and 4 bases from J; bases unmatched to any gene: 9. CDR3 size: 15 residues. Germline-derived CDR1 and CDR2 are SGDLS and YYNGEE. CDR3 sequence: CASSRAGEWGETQYF. CDR3 DNA sequence: TGTGCCAGCAGCCGAGCGGGAGAGTGGGGAGAGACCCAGTACTTC.

The rearrangement links TRBV10-1 to TRBJ2-1, with D tentatively TRBD2 (5 bases). This CDR3 spans 15 amino acids. The germline V gene encodes CDR1 WNHNN and CDR2 SYGVQD (reference sequence). The germline V and J ends were trimmed by 0 bases and 3 bases, with 9 bases remaining between them. The CDR3 reads CASSESGGYYNEQFF. The CDR3 nucleotides are TGCGCCAGCAGTGAGTCAGGCGGGTACTACAATGAGCAGTTCTTC.

This clone was found a few times. The chain is built from TRBV19 and TRBJ1-5; D is uncertain. Germline V CDR1 and CDR2: LNHDA, SQIVND (reference sequence). V gave up 5 bases and J gave up 5 bases, with 7 bases separating them. The CDR3 is 12 residues long. The CDR3 DNA reads as TGTGCCAGTAGTCTCTCAGATCAGCCCCAGCATTTT. This sequence encodes CASSLSDQPQHF.

The rearrangement joins TRBV5-1 to TRBJ1-5; 8 positions match TRBD1. Germline-derived CDR1 and CDR2 are SGHRS and YFSETQ. This CDR3 region has 14 residues. J was trimmed by 9 bases and V by 4 bases; bases with no gene match: 9. The CDR3 spells CASSTGTGDGPQHF. The DNA of the CDR3 is TGCGCCAGCAGCACAGGGACAGGTGATGGGCCCCAGCATTTT.

This chain joins TRBV11-2 and TRBJ2-1; TRBD1 aligns across 8 bases. With 6 bases clipped from V and 1 base from J, the junction kept 14 bases outside the gene matches. This CDR3 spans 18 amino acids. CDR1 is SGHAT and CDR2 is FQNNGV in the germline V gene. The CDR3: CASRQGVWVAESYNEQFF. The CDR3 DNA sequence: TGTGCCAGCAGACAGGGGGTTTGGGTAGCGGAATCCTACAATGAGCAGTTCTTC.

The chain couples TRBV15 to TRBJ1-4; no clear D gene. V lost 0 bases, J lost 3 bases, and 8 bases lay in between. This CDR3 spans 15 amino acids. CDR1 LNHNV and CDR2 YYDKDF come from the germline V gene (reference sequence). This CDR3 reads CATSRDKGANEKLFF. CDR3 sequence (DNA): TGTGCCACCAGCAGAGATAAGGGAGCTAATGAAAAACTGTTTTTT. Full variable domain (remainder filled in from reference TRBV15 and TRBJ1-4): DAMVIQNPRYQVTQFGKPVTLSCSQTLNHNVMYWYQQKSSQAPKLLFHYYDKDFNNEADTPDNFQSRRPNTSFCFLDIRSPGLGDTAMYLCATSRDKGANEKLFFGSGTQLSVL.

A few counts support this clone. The V and J genes are TRBV7-2 and TRBJ1-1; D is uncertain. V was shortened by 0 bases and J by 5 bases, with 10 bases between the two germline ends. Germline V gene data show CDR1 as SGHTA and CDR2 as FQGNSA. This CDR3 comprises 14 residues. The CDR3 reads CASSLARRGTEAFF. As DNA, the CDR3 is TGTGCCAGCAGCTTAGCGCGGAGAGGGACTGAAGCTTTCTTT. The entire variable domain, with the rest obtained from reference TRBV7-2 and TRBJ1-1, is as follows: GAGVSQSPSNKVTEKGKDVELRCDPISGHTALYWYRQSLGQGLEFLIYFQGNSAPDKSGLPSDRFSAERTGGSVSTLTIQRTQQEDSAVYLCASSLARRGTEAFFGQGTRLTVV.

The chain links TRBV7-9 to TRBJ1-1; D gene uncertain. Trimming took off 1 base at V and 1 base at J, with 10 bases between the two ends. The V gene's germline CDR1 is SEHNR and CDR2 FQNEAQ (reference sequence). CDR3 length: 15 amino acids. CDR3 DNA: TGTGCCAGCAGCTTAGGGGCAGCTGCGAACACTGAAGCTTTCTTT. Translated, it gives CASSLGAAANTEAFF. Variable domain in full (rest from reference TRBV7-9 and TRBJ1-1): DTGVSQNPRHKITKRGQNVTFRCDPISEHNRLYWYRQTLGQGPEFLTYFQNEAQLEKSRLLSDRFSAERPKGSFSTLEIQRTEQGDSAMYLCASSLGAAANTEAFFGQGTRLTVV.

The chain recombines TRBV28 with TRBJ2-7, with D perhaps matching TRBD1 (5 bases). Germline-derived CDR1 and CDR2 are MDHEN and SYDVKM. V was shortened by 3 bases and J by 6 bases, with 12 bases between the two germline ends. The CDR3 contains 13 residues. This CDR3 reads CASSFRVQREQYF. As DNA, the CDR3 is TGTGCCAGCAGTTTCAGGGTTCAGCGCGAGCAGTACTTC.

The chain uses TRBV6-1 and TRBJ2-7; D perhaps matches TRBD1 (6 bases). Trimming took off 7 bases at V and 3 bases at J, with 19 bases between the two ends. CDR1 and CDR2 from the germline V gene are MNHNS and SASEGT. The CDR3 spans 15 residues. CDR3 nucleotide sequence: TGTGCCAGCACCCCCCAAGGTGGACAGAGCTACGAGCAGTACTTC. Translation: CASTPQGGQSYEQYF.